This TCR beta chain originates from a study of tumor and adjacent non-tumor tissue in lung cancer. The template was RNA from unsorted bulk tissue. A modified ARM-PCR protocol with three rounds of nested PCR amplified TCRbeta. TCRdb fed the multiplex PCR reads into MiXCR, producing one record per CDR3 protein. Among approximately 140,000 distinct CDR3 sequences listed, around 60% were seen once. Points from the study as a whole: Tumor tissue had significantly higher TCR diversity than normal lung.

Regarding this clonotype: Its target is not known.

The germline V gene has CDR1 KGHSH and CDR2 LQKENI. This CDR3 region has 17 residues. With V trimmed by 3 bases and J by 4 bases, 5 bases remained unmatched. The chain combines TRBV18 with TRBJ2-1; 14 bases agree with TRBD2. The receptor was isolated from a man aged 60-69 years with small cell lung cancer. Sequencing was performed on lung tumor tissue. Here the CDR3 DNA reads TGTGCCAGCTCACCCACCGGGACTAGCGGGGGTTACAATGAGCAGTTCTTC. Amino acid sequence: CASSPTGTSGGYNEQFF. Using reference TRBV18 and TRBJ2-1 for the parts outside the CDR3, the full variable domain is NAGVMQNPRHLVRRRGQEARLRCSPMKGHSHVYWYRQLPEEGLKFMVYLQKENIIDESGMPKERFSAEFPKEGPSILRIQQVVRGDSAAYFCASSPTGTSGGYNEQFFGPGTRLTVL.